This T cell receptor (beta chain) originates from a study of blood T cell repertoires in COVID-19. Study as a whole: Samples of COVID-19 (acute and convalescent) were obtained from the United States, Italy and Spain. Sample material is recorded as cDNA or gDNA derived from T cells, B-cell-depleted T cells, or PBMCs.

Original handling: Researchers report that nucleated cell counts were estimated from reference gene primer amplification. Using immunoSEQ multiplex PCR, the repertoire was profiled, and TCRdb retains in-frame clones only, with some absent. The V and J calls and the clone size are those of that table, but D and trimming were determined from the DNA. The sample contains approximately 160,000 clones, 80% to 90% of which appear only once. This CDR3 region has 15 residues. CDR1 and CDR2 from the germline V gene are MNHEY and SVGAGI. The V and J ends lost 6 bases and 4 bases respectively, with 18 bases between them.

This clonotype was sampled from a man in his forties or fifties who had recovered from COVID-19. The genes are TRBV6-5 and TRBJ1-2; tentatively, D is TRBD1 (5 bases). Sequences were obtained from peripheral blood. CDR3 sequence (DNA): TGTGCCAGCAGCCCCCGGTCGCGGGGACTCTATGGCTACACCTTC. Protein product: CASSPRSRGLYGYTF.